Listed below are T cell receptor beta chains from one sample, sequenced in a study of long-term antiretroviral therapy in people with HIV. The repertoire was sequenced with immunoSEQ multiplex PCR; TCRdb's copy has only in-frame clones and lacks some. Of fewer than 45,000 clones in the sample, about 88% were seen once. The sample here was unsorted PBMCs, taken approximately 2.7 years before starting antiretroviral therapy. All receptors come from a woman in her thirties with HIV. The CDR3 runs from the conserved cysteine through the conserved F or W. The D gene is left open where the match is weak. Size is omitted from some rows. Given values are once, few, many or a class for expanded clones.

clone_size: -; j_call: TRBJ2-5; v_call: TRBV27; d_call: TRBD1; cdr3_nt: TGTGCCAGCAGGCGGACAGGGCCGGAGACCCAGTACTTC; cdr3_aa: CASRRTGPETQYF
clone_size: once; j_call: TRBJ2-5; v_call: TRBV5-1; d_call: TRBD2; cdr3_nt: TGCGCCAGCAGCTTGGCCCGGGGGGGAGAGACCCAGTACTTC; cdr3_aa: CASSLARGGETQYF
clone_size: few; j_call: TRBJ1-2; v_call: TRBV19; d_call: -; cdr3_nt: TGTGCCAGTAGTATAGGGGAGTACGAGGTTCATGGCTACACCTTC; cdr3_aa: CASSIGEYEVHGYTF
clone_size: -; j_call: TRBJ1-1; v_call: TRBV6-5; d_call: -; cdr3_nt: TGTGCCAGCAGTTTCCTCGGGGGAGGGACTGAAGCTTTCTTT; cdr3_aa: CASSFLGGGTEAFF
clone_size: -; j_call: TRBJ2-5; v_call: TRBV9; d_call: -; cdr3_nt: TGTGCCAGCAGCGGTACTGTCGGTCCGCAAGAGACCCAGTACTTC; cdr3_aa: CASSGTVGPQETQYF
clone_size: -; j_call: TRBJ2-7; v_call: TRBV6-5; d_call: -; cdr3_nt: TGTGCCAGCAGTTTAAAGGATCCCCGCTACGAGCAGTACTTC; cdr3_aa: CASSLKDPRYEQYF
clone_size: -; j_call: TRBJ1-1; v_call: TRBV6-4; d_call: -; cdr3_nt: TGTGCCAGCAGCTTACACGGGAACACTGAAGCTTTCTTT; cdr3_aa: CASSLHGNTEAFF
clone_size: -; j_call: TRBJ2-3; v_call: TRBV5-1; d_call: TRBD1; cdr3_nt: TGCGCCAGCAGCTTGAGTCAGGGGGCAGATACGCAGTATTTT; cdr3_aa: CASSLSQGADTQYF
clone_size: -; j_call: TRBJ2-5; v_call: TRBV5-6; d_call: TRBD2; cdr3_nt: TGTGCCAGCAGCTTGGGACTAGCGGGCGGGGAGACCCAGTACTTC; cdr3_aa: CASSLGLAGGETQYF
clone_size: -; j_call: TRBJ2-2; v_call: TRBV6-5; d_call: -; cdr3_nt: TGTGCCAGCAGTGTGAACACCGGGGAGCTGTTTTTT; cdr3_aa: CASSVNTGELFF
clone_size: -; j_call: TRBJ2-5; v_call: TRBV27; d_call: -; cdr3_nt: TGTGCCAGCAGTTTTTTTGCGAACAGGGTCCAAGAGACCCAGTACTTC; cdr3_aa: CASSFFANRVQETQYF
clone_size: -; j_call: TRBJ1-2; v_call: TRBV10-3; d_call: -; cdr3_nt: TGTGCCATCAGTGCCATAGCTAACTATGGCTACACCTTC; cdr3_aa: CAISAIANYGYTF
clone_size: -; j_call: TRBJ1-2; v_call: TRBV5-1; d_call: TRBD1; cdr3_nt: TGCGCCAGCCAGACAGGGTCTAACTATGGCTACACCTTC; cdr3_aa: CASQTGSNYGYTF
clone_size: -; j_call: TRBJ2-3; v_call: TRBV2; d_call: TRBD1; cdr3_nt: TGTGCCAGCAGAGACAGACAGGGGGCTACAGATACGCAGTATTTT; cdr3_aa: CASRDRQGATDTQYF
clone_size: -; j_call: TRBJ2-5; v_call: TRBV7-9; d_call: TRBD1; cdr3_nt: TGTGCCAGCAGCCACGACAGGGTCCGAGAGACCCAGTACTTC; cdr3_aa: CASSHDRVRETQYF
clone_size: -; j_call: TRBJ2-3; v_call: TRBV11-2; d_call: -; cdr3_nt: TGCCTCTCTGTTGGGGCAGATACGCAGTATTTT; cdr3_aa: CLSVGADTQYF
clone_size: -; j_call: TRBJ1-5; v_call: TRBV6-6; d_call: -; cdr3_nt: TGTGCCAGCAGTGGTGGCTATAGCAATCAGCCCCAGCATTTT; cdr3_aa: CASSGGYSNQPQHF
clone_size: -; j_call: TRBJ2-5; v_call: TRBV12-2; d_call: -; cdr3_nt: TGTGCAAGTCGCTTAGTAACAGAAGAGACCCAGTACTTC; cdr3_aa: CASRLVTEETQYF
clone_size: -; j_call: TRBJ1-5; v_call: TRBV6-5; d_call: -; cdr3_nt: TGTGCCAGCAGTACCGGGGGCCCCCAGCCCCAGCATTTT; cdr3_aa: CASSTGGPQPQHF
clone_size: -; j_call: TRBJ1-1; v_call: TRBV30; d_call: -; cdr3_nt: TGTGCCTGGAGTAGACAGTTCATGAACACTGAAGCTTTCTTT; cdr3_aa: CAWSRQFMNTEAFF
clone_size: -; j_call: TRBJ2-4; v_call: TRBV2; d_call: TRBD1; cdr3_nt: TGTGCCAGCACCGGACAGGCCTTGGGAGCCAAAAACATTCAGTACTTC; cdr3_aa: CASTGQALGAKNIQYF
clone_size: -; j_call: TRBJ1-5; v_call: TRBV9; d_call: TRBD1; cdr3_nt: TGTGCCAGCAGCGTAGGACAGGGGGCTAATCAGCCCCAGCATTTT; cdr3_aa: CASSVGQGANQPQHF
clone_size: -; j_call: TRBJ1-1; v_call: TRBV6-6; d_call: TRBD1; cdr3_nt: TGTGCCAGCAGCGAACAGGGGGAAGCTTTCTTT; cdr3_aa: CASSEQGEAFF
clone_size: -; j_call: TRBJ1-1; v_call: TRBV7-3; d_call: -; cdr3_nt: TGTGCCAGCAGCTTTGATAGGTTCACTGAAGCTTTCTTT; cdr3_aa: CASSFDRFTEAFF
clone_size: -; j_call: TRBJ2-7; v_call: TRBV6-4; d_call: TRBD1; cdr3_nt: TGTGCCAGCACCGGGACAGTCTTTGAGCAGTACTTC; cdr3_aa: CASTGTVFEQYF
clone_size: -; j_call: TRBJ1-1; v_call: TRBV19; d_call: -; cdr3_nt: TGTGCCAGTAGTATTCTCGCCGTGAACACTGAAGCTTTCTTT; cdr3_aa: CASSILAVNTEAFF
clone_size: -; j_call: TRBJ1-1; v_call: TRBV4-1; d_call: TRBD1; cdr3_nt: TGCGCCAGCAGCCTAACAGGGGGGCAGGCGAACACTGAAGCTTTCTTT; cdr3_aa: CASSLTGGQANTEAFF
clone_size: -; j_call: TRBJ2-1; v_call: TRBV19; d_call: TRBD1; cdr3_nt: TGTGCCAGTAGTGCACGACAGGGCCATACCCTTTATCCTTACAATGAGCAGTTCTTC; cdr3_aa: CASSARQGHTLYPYNEQFF
clone_size: -; j_call: TRBJ1-5; v_call: TRBV21-1; d_call: -; cdr3_nt: TGTGCCAGCAGCAAAGTATCCCCTGGACAGGGTGGGAATCAGCCCCAGCATTTT; cdr3_aa: CASSKVSPGQGGNQPQHF
clone_size: -; j_call: TRBJ1-3; v_call: TRBV19; d_call: -; cdr3_nt: TGTGCCAGTAGTCATCGGCCGGCTGGAAACACCATATATTTT; cdr3_aa: CASSHRPAGNTIYF
clone_size: -; j_call: TRBJ1-1; v_call: TRBV2; d_call: -; cdr3_nt: TGTGCCAGCCTTCCCGACAGGACCTATGAAGCTTTCTTT; cdr3_aa: CASLPDRTYEAFF
clone_size: -; j_call: TRBJ2-5; v_call: TRBV25-1; d_call: -; cdr3_nt: TGTGCCAGCAGTGAATGGAGGCTAACCCAAGAGACCCAGTACTTC; cdr3_aa: CASSEWRLTQETQYF
clone_size: -; j_call: TRBJ2-1; v_call: TRBV12-5; d_call: -; cdr3_nt: TGTGCTAGTGGTCAAAGAAGCTACAATGAGCAGTTCTTC; cdr3_aa: CASGQRSYNEQFF
clone_size: -; j_call: TRBJ1-2; v_call: TRBV28; d_call: -; cdr3_nt: TGTGCCAGCAGCGGGGGGGCGGGGGCAACTCTCTACACCTTC; cdr3_aa: CASSGGAGATLYTF
clone_size: -; j_call: TRBJ2-5; v_call: TRBV29-1; d_call: -; cdr3_nt: TGCAGTATCAACGGGGCCGAGGGACGGGAGACCCAGTACTTC; cdr3_aa: CSINGAEGRETQYF
clone_size: few; j_call: TRBJ1-5; v_call: TRBV6-5; d_call: -; cdr3_nt: TGTGCCAGCAGACCCACAGGGTACTCGGGGCCCCAGCATTTT; cdr3_aa: CASRPTGYSGPQHF
clone_size: -; j_call: TRBJ1-1; v_call: TRBV2; d_call: TRBD1; cdr3_nt: TGTGCCAGCAGTGAGGACAGGGGGAGTGAAGCTTTCTTT; cdr3_aa: CASSEDRGSEAFF
clone_size: -; j_call: TRBJ1-1; v_call: TRBV18; d_call: -; cdr3_nt: TGTGCCAGCTCACCACGACCCAATTCAGTAGGGACTGAAGCTTTCTTT; cdr3_aa: CASSPRPNSVGTEAFF
clone_size: -; j_call: TRBJ1-2; v_call: TRBV30; d_call: -; cdr3_nt: TGTGCCTGGAACCTTCCCGGGACGGCGCCCGTCTATGGCTACACCTTC; cdr3_aa: CAWNLPGTAPVYGYTF
clone_size: -; j_call: TRBJ2-3; v_call: TRBV10-2; d_call: -; cdr3_nt: TGCGCCAGCAGCCTAGCAGGGGGCACAGATACGCAGTATTTT; cdr3_aa: CASSLAGGTDTQYF
clone_size: -; j_call: TRBJ1-2; v_call: TRBV15; d_call: -; cdr3_nt: TGTGCCACCAGAGATGGGGGACTGGGCTACACCTTC; cdr3_aa: CATRDGGLGYTF
clone_size: -; j_call: TRBJ2-1; v_call: TRBV15; d_call: TRBD1; cdr3_nt: TGTGCCAACCGGGACAGTGGAACCTCCAATGAGCAGTTCTTC; cdr3_aa: CANRDSGTSNEQFF
clone_size: -; j_call: TRBJ1-4; v_call: TRBV19; d_call: TRBD1; cdr3_nt: TGTGCCAGTAGTATCCGCCACGGGACAGGAAATGAAAAACTGTTTTTT; cdr3_aa: CASSIRHGTGNEKLFF
clone_size: -; j_call: TRBJ1-2; v_call: TRBV7-2; d_call: -; cdr3_nt: TGTGCCAGCAGCCTGACACAAGCTTACCCCCGGGGGTCCGGCTACACCTTC; cdr3_aa: CASSLTQAYPRGSGYTF
clone_size: -; j_call: TRBJ2-5; v_call: TRBV7-9; d_call: TRBD1; cdr3_nt: TGTGCCAGCAGCTTACAACAGGGGATCGAGACCCAGTACTTC; cdr3_aa: CASSLQQGIETQYF
clone_size: -; j_call: TRBJ1-1; v_call: TRBV25-1; d_call: -; cdr3_nt: TGTGCCAGCAGTGAATCAGGGATGAAGGGGTTGGCTGAAGCTTTCTTT; cdr3_aa: CASSESGMKGLAEAFF
clone_size: -; j_call: TRBJ1-1; v_call: TRBV7-9; d_call: -; cdr3_nt: TGTGCCGGTAATACGGGACACTCGAACACTGAAGCTTTCTTT; cdr3_aa: CAGNTGHSNTEAFF